Listed below are T cell receptor beta chains from one sample, sequenced in a study of Tregs in tolerant kidney transplant recipients. Profiled with immunoSEQ multiplex PCR; TCRdb holds only in-frame clones, not every one. The sample carries about 77,000 clones, nearly 98% recorded once. Here the sequenced sample was CD4+ T cells from blood, taken before the transplant. The receptors derive from a human donor who received a combined kidney and bone marrow transplant. The CDR3 runs from the conserved cysteine through the conserved F or W. The D gene is left open where the match is weak. A row's size may be missing; if present it is once, few, many or a size class.

D	size	V	length	J	CDR3	DNA
TRBD2	NA	TRBV6-1	12	TRBJ2-7	CASSGGGYEQYF	TGTGCCAGCAGTGGGGGGGGTTACGAGCAGTACTTC
TRBD1	NA	TRBV15	13	TRBJ2-7	CATSKDRVNEQYF	TGTGCCACCAGCAAGGACAGGGTTAACGAGCAGTACTTC
NA	NA	TRBV6-1	14	TRBJ2-6	CASSTPSGANVLTF	TGTGCCAGCAGTACACCCTCTGGGGCCAACGTCCTGACTTTC
TRBD1	NA	TRBV6-4	15	TRBJ2-1	CASSVAGTGHNEQFF	TGTGCCAGCAGTGTTGCCGGGACAGGCCACAATGAGCAGTTCTTC
TRBD1	NA	TRBV5-5	15	TRBJ1-5	CASSPEGQLNQPQHF	TGTGCCAGCAGCCCTGAGGGACAGCTAAATCAGCCCCAGCATTTT
NA	NA	TRBV7-3	13	TRBJ1-1	CASSLKGITEAFF	TGTGCCAGCAGCTTAAAGGGGATCACTGAAGCTTTCTTT
NA	NA	TRBV9	15	TRBJ2-3	CASSVGGRSTDTQYF	TGTGCCAGCAGCGTGGGTGGGAGGAGCACAGATACGCAGTATTTT
TRBD2	NA	TRBV14	15	TRBJ2-1	CASSQVAGGPNEQFF	TGTGCCAGCAGCCAAGTAGCGGGAGGGCCAAATGAGCAGTTCTTC
TRBD1	NA	TRBV7-8	15	TRBJ2-7	CASSSSPGTAYEQYF	TGTGCCAGCAGCTCCAGCCCTGGGACAGCTTATGAGCAGTACTTC
NA	NA	TRBV7-9	17	TRBJ2-2	CASSLVGGLISTGELFF	TGTGCCAGCAGCTTAGTAGGCGGGTTGATAAGCACCGGGGAGCTGTTTTTT
NA	few	TRBV19	12	TRBJ1-1	CASSMYGNEAFF	TGTGCCAGTAGTATGTACGGGAATGAAGCTTTCTTT
NA	NA	TRBV7-2	15	TRBJ1-4	CASSLWVSVDEKLFF	TGTGCCAGCAGCTTATGGGTCAGCGTAGATGAAAAACTGTTTTTT
TRBD1	NA	TRBV19	18	TRBJ1-5	CASSIGRDRGQPKQPQHF	TGTGCCAGTAGTATAGGCAGGGACAGGGGGCAGCCTAAACAGCCCCAGCATTTT
NA	NA	TRBV14	17	TRBJ1-3	CASSITIWTAPGNTIYF	TGTGCCAGCAGCATCACAATATGGACTGCACCTGGAAACACCATATATTTT
TRBD1	NA	TRBV28	15	TRBJ2-5	CASTIQGGPQRTQYF	TGTGCCAGCACCATACAGGGGGGACCCCAAAGGACCCAGTACTTC
TRBD2	NA	TRBV19	13	TRBJ2-7	CARGSSGILGQYF	TGTGCCAGGGGGTCTAGCGGGATTCTCGGGCAGTACTTC
TRBD2	NA	TRBV5-4	15	TRBJ2-7	CASSQTSGRVGEQYF	TGTGCCAGCAGCCAGACTAGCGGGAGGGTTGGCGAGCAGTACTTC
NA	NA	TRBV2	15	TRBJ2-2	CASSELRVNTGELFF	TGTGCCAGCAGTGAGCTCAGGGTAAACACCGGGGAGCTGTTTTTT
NA	NA	TRBV4-3	14	TRBJ2-3	CASSQEAFTDTQYF	TGCGCCAGCAGCCAAGAAGCCTTTACAGATACGCAGTATTTT
NA	NA	TRBV6-1	14	TRBJ2-3	CASSAQVTTDTQYF	TGTGCCAGCAGTGCACAGGTTACCACAGATACGCAGTATTTT
TRBD2	NA	TRBV7-3	15	TRBJ2-1	CASSSGLAGVNEQFF	TGTGCCAGCAGCTCGGGACTAGCGGGAGTCAATGAGCAGTTCTTC
NA	NA	TRBV28	14	TRBJ1-4	CASSSWGATEKLFF	TGTGCCAGCAGCTCCTGGGGAGCAACCGAAAAACTGTTTTTT
NA	NA	TRBV7-2	14	TRBJ2-3	CASSLFYRTDTQYF	TGTGCCAGCAGCTTATTCTACCGCACAGATACGCAGTATTTT
NA	NA	TRBV7-9	12	TRBJ2-3	CASSSVADTQYF	TGTGCCAGCAGCTCGGTGGCAGATACGCAGTATTTT
NA	NA	TRBV20-1	11	TRBJ2-3	CSASILDTQYF	TGCAGTGCTAGTATTTTGGATACGCAGTATTTT
TRBD2	NA	TRBV28	14	TRBJ2-3	CASSFAGGVYTQYF	TGTGCCAGCAGTTTTGCGGGAGGAGTTTATACGCAGTATTTT
NA	NA	TRBV18	15	TRBJ2-7	CASGQGSAASEEQYF	TGTGCCAGCGGCCAGGGGTCAGCGGCCTCAGAGGAGCAGTACTTC
NA	NA	TRBV7-9	14	TRBJ1-1	CASSLVGQDTEAFF	TGTGCCAGCAGCTTAGTGGGCCAGGACACTGAAGCTTTCTTT
NA	NA	TRBV5-8	13	TRBJ1-3	CASSSSAGNTIYF	TGTGCCAGCAGCTCCAGCGCTGGAAACACCATATATTTT
NA	NA	TRBV9	14	TRBJ1-6	CASSPGGDNSPLHF	TGTGCCAGCAGCCCCGGAGGGGACAATTCACCCCTCCACTTT
TRBD1	NA	TRBV6-1	13	TRBJ2-7	CASSKPDRSEQYF	TGTGCCAGCAGTAAACCGGACAGGAGCGAGCAGTACTTC
NA	NA	TRBV6-5	12	TRBJ2-2	CASSPTTGELFF	TGTGCCAGCAGTCCTACCACCGGGGAGCTGTTTTTT
NA	NA	TRBV5-1	14	TRBJ2-4	CASSLAVNENIQYF	TGCGCCAGCAGCTTGGCAGTAAATGAAAACATTCAGTACTTC
NA	once	TRBV5-1	16	TRBJ1-2	CASSLSDSLTNYGYTF	TGCGCCAGCAGCTTGTCGGACAGTCTTACTAACTATGGCTACACCTTC
TRBD1	NA	TRBV7-2	14	TRBJ2-1	CASVRDSLYNEQFF	TGTGCCAGCGTCAGGGACAGCCTTTACAATGAGCAGTTCTTC
NA	NA	TRBV4-3	15	TRBJ1-4	CASSRSGTINEKLFF	TGCGCCAGCAGCCGATCCGGGACAATTAATGAAAAACTGTTTTTT
NA	NA	TRBV30	13	TRBJ1-5	CAATRTANQPQHF	TGTGCTGCTACCAGGACAGCAAATCAGCCCCAGCATTTT
NA	NA	TRBV9	15	TRBJ2-2	CASSVVGGNTGELFF	TGTGCCAGCAGCGTAGTGGGGGGGAACACCGGGGAGCTGTTTTTT
NA	NA	TRBV6-1	15	TRBJ2-7	CASSEALSTVYEQYF	TGTGCCAGCAGTGAAGCCTTGTCGACAGTCTACGAGCAGTACTTC
NA	NA	TRBV11-3	18	TRBJ2-6	CASSTTRQPPSGANVLTF	TGTGCCAGCAGCACAACAAGACAGCCCCCCTCTGGGGCCAACGTCCTGACTTTC
NA	NA	TRBV5-1	15	TRBJ2-6	CASSLRLSGANVLTF	TGCGCCAGCAGCTTGCGTCTCTCTGGGGCCAACGTCCTGACTTTC
TRBD1	NA	TRBV28	16	TRBJ1-2	CASSYGTVLTNYGYTF	TGTGCCAGCAGTTACGGGACAGTCTTAACTAACTATGGCTACACCTTC